This T cell receptor (beta chain) derives from a study of cytomegalovirus exposure and HLA in healthy donors. Study findings and constraints: Upon later analysis, HLA-associated TCR beta chains proved more clonally expanded than other, equally common chains.

This clone was counted at least ten times. Its antigen remains unidentified. PCR involved 60 Vbeta and 13 Jbeta primers. Generated by immunoSEQ multiplex PCR, the TCRdb table keeps only in-frame clones and is missing some. The sample holds around 150,000 clones; roughly 73% are singletons and the top ten take about 7.6%. The CDR3 contains 13 residues. V dropped 3 bases and J dropped 8 bases, with 14 bases sitting between them. The germline CDR1 and CDR2 sequences are SGDLS and YYNGEE. This sequence originates from a woman between 40 and 50 years old in good health and CMV-seropositive. The sample was PBMCs. The chain is built from TRBV9 and TRBJ1-1; possibly TRBD1 for D (6 bases). Written as DNA, the CDR3 is TGTGCCAGCAGCGCTCCTGTGGGGACAGAAGCTTTCTTT. Translation: CASSAPVGTEAFF.